The entry that follows covers one TCR beta chain sequence. Its cognate antigen is unknown. The data originate from a study of beta chain features in type 1 diabetes. Overall study: No patient-donor differences in age, gender, total cells or subset yield. Analysis included under 120,000,000 sorted cells drawn from all samples. Overall study results and limits: All four CD4+ subsets of Type 1 diabetes patients contained TCRB CDR3s that were moderately but significantly shorter. The analysis here could not establish whether HLA type shapes TCRB rearrangement.

The sequenced template was cDNA made from the entire isolated RNA. TCRdb's copy holds only in-frame clones and misses some; the assay was immunoSEQ multiplex PCR. Among 200,000 to 250,000 clones, 9.6% were seen once, and the ten largest hold less than 0.035%. Specimen: naive CD4+ T cells from blood. This sequence originates from a young woman in good health.

The CDR3 is CASSFPGGGRNNEQFF. The CDR3, as DNA: TGTGCCAGCAGCTTCCCCGGCGGGGGCCGAAACAATGAGCAGTTCTTC. The chain combines TRBV9 with TRBJ2-1, with a weak D call TRBD2 (7 bases). The V gene's germline CDR1 is SGDLS and CDR2 YYNGEE. The CDR3 has 16 amino acids. Trimming pared 4 bases from V and 5 bases from J, leaving 19 bases between.